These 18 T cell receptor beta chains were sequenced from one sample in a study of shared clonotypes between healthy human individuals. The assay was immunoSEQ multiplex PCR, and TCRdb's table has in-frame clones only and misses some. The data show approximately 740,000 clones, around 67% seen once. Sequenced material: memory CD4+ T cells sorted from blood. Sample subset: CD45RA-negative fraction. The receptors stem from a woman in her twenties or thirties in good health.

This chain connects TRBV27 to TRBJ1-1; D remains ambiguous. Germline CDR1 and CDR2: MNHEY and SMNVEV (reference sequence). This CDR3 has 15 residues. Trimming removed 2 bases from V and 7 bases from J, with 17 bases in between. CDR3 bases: TGTGCCAGCAGTTTAGGAGGCGCATGGCTGGGTGAAGCTTTCTTT. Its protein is CASSLGGAWLGEAFF.

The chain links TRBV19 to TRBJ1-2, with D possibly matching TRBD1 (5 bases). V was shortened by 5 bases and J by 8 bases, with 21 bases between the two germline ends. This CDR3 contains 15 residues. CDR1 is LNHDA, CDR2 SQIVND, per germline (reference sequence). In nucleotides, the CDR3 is TGTGCCAGTAGTCTCGTATGGGGGGAGTGGTACGGCTACACCTTC. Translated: CASSLVWGEWYGYTF.

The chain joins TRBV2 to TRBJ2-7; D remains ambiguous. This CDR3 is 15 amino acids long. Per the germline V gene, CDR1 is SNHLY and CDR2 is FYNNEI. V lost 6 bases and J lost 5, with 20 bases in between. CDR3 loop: CASRNYTFPLDEQYF. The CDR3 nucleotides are TGTGCCAGCAGGAATTACACGTTCCCCTTGGACGAGCAGTACTTC.

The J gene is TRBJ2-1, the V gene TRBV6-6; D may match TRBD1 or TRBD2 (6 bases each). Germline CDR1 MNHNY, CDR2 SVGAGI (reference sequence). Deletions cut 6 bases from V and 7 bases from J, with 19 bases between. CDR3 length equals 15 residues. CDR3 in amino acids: CASSQDRGELNEQFF. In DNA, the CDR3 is TGTGCCAGCAGCCAGGATAGGGGGGAACTAAATGAGCAGTTCTTC.

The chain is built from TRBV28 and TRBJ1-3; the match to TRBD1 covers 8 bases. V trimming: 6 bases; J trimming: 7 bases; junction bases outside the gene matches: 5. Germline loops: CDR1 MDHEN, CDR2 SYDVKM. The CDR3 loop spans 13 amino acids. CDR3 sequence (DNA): TGTGCCAGCAGACCTACAGGGGGTAACACCATATATTTT. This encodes CASRPTGGNTIYF.

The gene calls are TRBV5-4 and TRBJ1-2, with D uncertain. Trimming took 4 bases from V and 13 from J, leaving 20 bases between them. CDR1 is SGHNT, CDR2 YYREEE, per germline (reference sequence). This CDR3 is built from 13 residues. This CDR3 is CASSPQGQESGTF. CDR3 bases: TGTGCCAGCAGCCCCCAAGGGCAGGAATCTGGCACCTTC.

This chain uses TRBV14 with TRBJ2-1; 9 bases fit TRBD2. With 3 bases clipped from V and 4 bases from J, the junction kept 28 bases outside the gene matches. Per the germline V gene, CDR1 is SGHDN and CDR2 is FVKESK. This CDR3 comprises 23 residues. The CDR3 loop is CASSHPIGLAGNSWMIAYNEQFF. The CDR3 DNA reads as TGTGCCAGCAGCCACCCCATCGGGCTAGCGGGAAATTCGTGGATGATCGCATACAATGAGCAGTTCTTC.

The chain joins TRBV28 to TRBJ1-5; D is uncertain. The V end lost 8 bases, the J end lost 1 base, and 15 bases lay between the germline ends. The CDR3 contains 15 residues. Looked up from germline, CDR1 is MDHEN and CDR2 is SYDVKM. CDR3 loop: CASSIPGRSNQPQHF. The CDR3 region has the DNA TGTGCCAGCTCAATCCCGGGCAGGAGCAATCAGCCCCAGCATTTT. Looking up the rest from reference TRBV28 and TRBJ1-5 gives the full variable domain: DVKVTQSSRYLVKRTGEKVFLECVQDMDHENMFWYRQDPGLGLRLIYFSYDVKMKEKGDIPEGYSVSREKKERFSLILESASTNQTSMYLCASSIPGRSNQPQHFGDGTRLSIL.

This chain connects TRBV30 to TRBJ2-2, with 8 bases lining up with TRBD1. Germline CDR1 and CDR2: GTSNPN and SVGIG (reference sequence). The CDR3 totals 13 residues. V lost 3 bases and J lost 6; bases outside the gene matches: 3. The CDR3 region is CAWSGTGAGELFF. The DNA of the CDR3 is TGTGCCTGGAGCGGGACAGGAGCCGGGGAGCTGTTTTTT.

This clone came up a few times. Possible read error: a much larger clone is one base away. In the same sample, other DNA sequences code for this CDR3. DNA for the CDR3: TGCGCCAGCAGCTTGGGGGACAGGGATACCGGGGAGCTGTTTTTT. Its translation: CASSLGDRDTGELFF. The rearrangement uses TRBV5-1 and TRBJ2-2; 9 bases are a match to TRBD1. J was trimmed by 5 bases and V by 0 bases; bases with no gene match: 2. Germline V CDR1 and CDR2: SGHRS, YFSETQ. The CDR3 totals 15 residues.

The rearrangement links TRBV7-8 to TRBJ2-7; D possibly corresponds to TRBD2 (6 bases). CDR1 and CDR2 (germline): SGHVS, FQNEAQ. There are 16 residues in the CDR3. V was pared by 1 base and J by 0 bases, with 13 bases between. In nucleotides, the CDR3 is TGTGCCAGCAGCTTAGTTCTACGGGAGACCTCCTACGAGCAGTACTTC. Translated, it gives CASSLVLRETSYEQYF.

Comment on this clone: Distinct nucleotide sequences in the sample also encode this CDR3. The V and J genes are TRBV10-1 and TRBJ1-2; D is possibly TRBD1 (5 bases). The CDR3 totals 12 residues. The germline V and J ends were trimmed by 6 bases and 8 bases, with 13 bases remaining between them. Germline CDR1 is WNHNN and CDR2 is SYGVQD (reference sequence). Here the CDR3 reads CASSRDRRGYTF. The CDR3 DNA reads TGCGCCAGCAGCCGGGACCGTCGGGGCTACACCTTC.

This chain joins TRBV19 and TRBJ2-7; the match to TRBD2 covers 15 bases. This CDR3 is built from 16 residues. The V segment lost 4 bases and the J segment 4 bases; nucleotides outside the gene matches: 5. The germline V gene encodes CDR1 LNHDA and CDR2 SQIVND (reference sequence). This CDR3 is CASSTWTSGREYEQYF. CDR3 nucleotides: TGTGCCAGTAGTACCTGGACTAGCGGGAGGGAGTACGAGCAGTACTTC.

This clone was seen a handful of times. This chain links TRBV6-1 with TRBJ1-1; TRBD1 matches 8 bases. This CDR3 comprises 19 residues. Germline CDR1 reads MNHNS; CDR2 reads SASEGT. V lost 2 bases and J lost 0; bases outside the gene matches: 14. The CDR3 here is CASSEQGAFLPSLNTEAFF. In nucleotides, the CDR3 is TGTGCCAGCAGTGAACAGGGGGCTTTCCTCCCCTCCCTGAACACTGAAGCTTTCTTT.

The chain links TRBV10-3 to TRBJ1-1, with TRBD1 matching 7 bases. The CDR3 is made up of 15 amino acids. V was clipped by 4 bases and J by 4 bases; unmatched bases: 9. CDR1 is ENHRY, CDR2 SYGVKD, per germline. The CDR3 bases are TGTGCCATCAGTGGATATGAGGGGGCGTCCACTGAAGCTTTCTTT. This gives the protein CAISGYEGASTEAFF.

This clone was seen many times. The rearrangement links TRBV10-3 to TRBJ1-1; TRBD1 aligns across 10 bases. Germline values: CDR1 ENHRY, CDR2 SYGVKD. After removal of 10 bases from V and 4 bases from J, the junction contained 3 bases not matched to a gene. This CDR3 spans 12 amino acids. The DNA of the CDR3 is TGTGCCACCGGACAGGGGGGCACTGAAGCTTTCTTT. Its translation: CATGQGGTEAFF.

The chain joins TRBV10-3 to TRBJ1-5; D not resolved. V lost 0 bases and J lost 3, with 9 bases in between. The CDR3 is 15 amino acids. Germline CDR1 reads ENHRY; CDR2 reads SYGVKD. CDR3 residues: CAISESSRFNQPQHF. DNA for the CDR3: TGTGCCATCAGTGAGTCGAGCAGATTCAATCAGCCCCAGCATTTT.

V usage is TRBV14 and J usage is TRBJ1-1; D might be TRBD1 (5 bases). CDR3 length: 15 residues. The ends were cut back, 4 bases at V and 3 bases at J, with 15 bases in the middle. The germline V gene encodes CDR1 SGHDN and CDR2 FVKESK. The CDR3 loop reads CASSPTKGRHTEAFF. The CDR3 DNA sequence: TGTGCCAGCAGCCCGACCAAGGGGCGGCACACTGAAGCTTTCTTT.